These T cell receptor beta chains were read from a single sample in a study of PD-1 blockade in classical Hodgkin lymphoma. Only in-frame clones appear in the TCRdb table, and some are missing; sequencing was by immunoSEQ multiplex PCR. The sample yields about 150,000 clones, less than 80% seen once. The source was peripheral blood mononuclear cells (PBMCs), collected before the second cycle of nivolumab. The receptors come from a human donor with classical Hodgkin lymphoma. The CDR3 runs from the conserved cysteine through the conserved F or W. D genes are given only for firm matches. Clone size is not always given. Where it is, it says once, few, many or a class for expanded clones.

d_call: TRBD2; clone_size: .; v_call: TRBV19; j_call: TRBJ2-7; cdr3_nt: TGTGCCAGTAGTATTGGCGGGAGGGGTGAGCAGTACTTC; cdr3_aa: CASSIGGRGEQYF
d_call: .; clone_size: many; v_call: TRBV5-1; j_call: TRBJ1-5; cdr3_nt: TGCGCCAGCAGCTACGGACAGAATCAGCCCCAGCATTTT; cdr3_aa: CASSYGQNQPQHF
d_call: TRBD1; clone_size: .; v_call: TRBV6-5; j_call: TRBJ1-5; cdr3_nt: TGTGCCAGCAGTTACCACAGGGGAGGCCAGCCCCAGCATTTT; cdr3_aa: CASSYHRGGQPQHF
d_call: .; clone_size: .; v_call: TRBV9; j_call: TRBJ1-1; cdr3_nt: TGTGCCAGCAGCGTATGGGGGCAGGGCACTGAAGCTTTCTTT; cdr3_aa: CASSVWGQGTEAFF
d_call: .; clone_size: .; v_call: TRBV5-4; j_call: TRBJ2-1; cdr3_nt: TGTGCCAGCAGCTTGGAGGGAAGGGGGAGAGTGCAGTTCTTC; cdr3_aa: CASSLEGRGRVQFF
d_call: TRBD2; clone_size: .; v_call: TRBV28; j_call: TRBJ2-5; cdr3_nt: TGTGCCCGCGGGGGGTTGGGGGGGACGGAGACCCAGTACTTC; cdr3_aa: CARGGLGGTETQYF
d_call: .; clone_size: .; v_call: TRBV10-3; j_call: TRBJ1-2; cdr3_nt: TGTGCCATCACCCACGGGACGGGTAACTATGGCTACACCTTC; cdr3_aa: CAITHGTGNYGYTF
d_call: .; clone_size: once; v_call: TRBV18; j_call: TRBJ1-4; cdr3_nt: TGTGCCAGCTCACCGAGGAGATCCAATGAAAAACTGTTTTTT; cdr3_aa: CASSPRRSNEKLFF
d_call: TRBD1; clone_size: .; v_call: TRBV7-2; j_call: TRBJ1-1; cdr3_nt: TGTGCCAGCAGCCCCCCAGGGGGCGTCCCGTTGGGCACTGAAGCTTTCTTT; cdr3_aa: CASSPPGGVPLGTEAFF
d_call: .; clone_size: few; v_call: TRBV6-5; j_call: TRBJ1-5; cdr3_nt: TGTGCCAGCAGTAGCAATCAGCCCCAGCATTTT; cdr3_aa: CASSSNQPQHF
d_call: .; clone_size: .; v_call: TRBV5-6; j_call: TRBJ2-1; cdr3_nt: TGTGCCAGCAGCTTGGGTGGCGGATACTACAATGAGCAGTTCTTC; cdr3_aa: CASSLGGGYYNEQFF
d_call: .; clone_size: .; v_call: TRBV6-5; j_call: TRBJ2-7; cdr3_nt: TGTGCCAGCAGTCCCCCCGGGGTCTACGAGCAGTACTTC; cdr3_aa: CASSPPGVYEQYF
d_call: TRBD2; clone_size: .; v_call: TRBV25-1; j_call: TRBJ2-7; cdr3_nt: TGTGCCAGCAGTGAATCACGAGCGGGAGGGCCATCCTACGAGCAGTACTTC; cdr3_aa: CASSESRAGGPSYEQYF
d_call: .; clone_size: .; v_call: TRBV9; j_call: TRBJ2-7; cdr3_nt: TGTGCCAGCAGCGTAGTCGTCAGGGAATACGAGCAGTACTTC; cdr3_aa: CASSVVVREYEQYF
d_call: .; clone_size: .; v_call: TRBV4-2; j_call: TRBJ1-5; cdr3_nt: TGTGCCAGCAGCCAAGGAGACAATCAGCCCCAGCATTTT; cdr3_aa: CASSQGDNQPQHF
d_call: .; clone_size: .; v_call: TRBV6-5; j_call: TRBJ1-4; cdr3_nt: TGTGCCAGCGGGCCCCGGGGGAATAATGAAAAACTGTTTTTT; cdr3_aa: CASGPRGNNEKLFF
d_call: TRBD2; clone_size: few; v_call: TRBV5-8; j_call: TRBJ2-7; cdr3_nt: TGTGCCAGCAGCTTTAGCGGGAGGGGCCCCTACGAGCAGTACTTC; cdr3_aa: CASSFSGRGPYEQYF
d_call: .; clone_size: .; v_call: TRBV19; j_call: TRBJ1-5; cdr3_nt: TGTGCCAGTGGGACCCTATGGGATCCAAGATTTAATCAGCCCCAGCATTTT; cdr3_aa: CASGTLWDPRFNQPQHF
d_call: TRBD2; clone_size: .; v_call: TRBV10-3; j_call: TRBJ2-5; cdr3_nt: TGTGCCATCTCGACTAGCGGGAGGGAAGAGACCCAGTACTTC; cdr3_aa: CAISTSGREETQYF
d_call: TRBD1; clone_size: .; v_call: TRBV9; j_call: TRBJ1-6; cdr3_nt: TGTGCCAGCAGCCACCCAGGGGGTGGTAATTCACCCCTCCACTTT; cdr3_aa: CASSHPGGGNSPLHF
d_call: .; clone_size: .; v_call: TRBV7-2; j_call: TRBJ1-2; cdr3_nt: TGTGCCAGCAGCTTAGATTCTGGAGGGTCGACCTATGGCTACACCTTC; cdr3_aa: CASSLDSGGSTYGYTF
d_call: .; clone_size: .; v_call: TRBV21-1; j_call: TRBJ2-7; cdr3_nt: TGTGCCAGCAGCAATCGACAGGGGATCTACGAGCAGTACTTC; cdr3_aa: CASSNRQGIYEQYF
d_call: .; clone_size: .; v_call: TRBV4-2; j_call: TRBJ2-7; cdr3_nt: TGTGCCAGCAGCCGGGACTCCTACGAGCAGTACTTC; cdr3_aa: CASSRDSYEQYF
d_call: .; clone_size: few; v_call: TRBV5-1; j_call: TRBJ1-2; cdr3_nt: TGCGCCAGCAGAGATTCGTATGGCTACACCTTC; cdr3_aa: CASRDSYGYTF
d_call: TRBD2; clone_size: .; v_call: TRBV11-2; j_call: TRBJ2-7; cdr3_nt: TGTGCCAGCAGCTTATATAGCGGGGGGGATTACGAGCAGTACTTC; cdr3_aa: CASSLYSGGDYEQYF
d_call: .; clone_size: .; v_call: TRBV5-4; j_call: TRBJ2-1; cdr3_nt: TGTGCCAGCAGCCCAGGACAGGGTTCGGGAGGCCGTAATGAGCAGTTCTTC; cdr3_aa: CASSPGQGSGGRNEQFF
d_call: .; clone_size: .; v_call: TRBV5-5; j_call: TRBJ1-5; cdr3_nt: TGTGCCAGCAGCCCGTGGGTCAGCAATCAGCCCCAGCATTTT; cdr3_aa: CASSPWVSNQPQHF
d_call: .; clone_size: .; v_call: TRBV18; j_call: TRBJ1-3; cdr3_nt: TGTGCCAGCTCACCGGGTCGCGGAGGGTCTGGAAACACCATATATTTT; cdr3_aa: CASSPGRGGSGNTIYF
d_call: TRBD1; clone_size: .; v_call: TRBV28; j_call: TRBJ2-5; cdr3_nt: TGTGCCAGCAAACCCTACAGGGGGCGGGAGACCCAGTACTTC; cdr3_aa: CASKPYRGRETQYF
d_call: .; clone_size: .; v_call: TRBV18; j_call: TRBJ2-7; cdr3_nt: TGTGCCAGCTCACCAGCGGGTAGGAGTAGCCACGAGCAGTACTTC; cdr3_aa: CASSPAGRSSHEQYF
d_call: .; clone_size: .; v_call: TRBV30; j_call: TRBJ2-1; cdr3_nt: TGTGCCTGGACGTACAGTCTAGCAAATGAGCAGTTCTTC; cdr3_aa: CAWTYSLANEQFF
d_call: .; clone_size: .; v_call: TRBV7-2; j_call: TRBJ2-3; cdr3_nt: TGTGCCAGCAGCTTATACACAGATACGCAGTATTTT; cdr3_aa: CASSLYTDTQYF
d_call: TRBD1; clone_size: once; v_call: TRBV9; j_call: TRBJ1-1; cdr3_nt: TGTGCCAGCAGCGCGAGGGGACAGGGGAGCACTGAAGCTTTCTTT; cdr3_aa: CASSARGQGSTEAFF
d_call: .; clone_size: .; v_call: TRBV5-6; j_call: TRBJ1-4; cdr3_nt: TGTGCCAGCAGCACGATACGCGGGGATGAAAAACTGTTTTTT; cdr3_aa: CASSTIRGDEKLFF
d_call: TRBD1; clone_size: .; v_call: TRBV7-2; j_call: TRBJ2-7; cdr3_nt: TGTGCCAGCAGCTCGCGGACAGGGGTGGGAACTAGCGCCTACGAGCAGTACTTC; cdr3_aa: CASSSRTGVGTSAYEQYF
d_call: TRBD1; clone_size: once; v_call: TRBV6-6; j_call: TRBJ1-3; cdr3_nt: TGTGCCAGCAGCACGGGACAGATTTCTGGAAACACCATATATTTT; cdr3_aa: CASSTGQISGNTIYF
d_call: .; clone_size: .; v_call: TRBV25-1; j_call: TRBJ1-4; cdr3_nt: TGTGCCAGCGCCGCCAGATTTAATGAAAAACTGTTTTTT; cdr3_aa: CASAARFNEKLFF
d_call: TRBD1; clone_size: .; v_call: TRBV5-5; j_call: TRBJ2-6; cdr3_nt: TGTGCCAGCAGCATCACGGGACAGACAATCTCTGGGGCCAACGTCCTGACTTTC; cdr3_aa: CASSITGQTISGANVLTF
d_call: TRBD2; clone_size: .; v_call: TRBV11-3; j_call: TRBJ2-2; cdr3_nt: TGTGCCAGCAGCTCGTTTAGCGGGGGAGGCACCGGGGAGCTGTTTTTT; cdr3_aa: CASSSFSGGGTGELFF
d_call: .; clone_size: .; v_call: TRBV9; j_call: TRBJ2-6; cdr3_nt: TGTGCCAGCAGCGTAACAACAGGGATTATCTCTGGGGCCAACGTCCTGACTTTC; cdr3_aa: CASSVTTGIISGANVLTF
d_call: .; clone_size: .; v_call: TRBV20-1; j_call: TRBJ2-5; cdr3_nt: TGCAGTCTAGCGACACAAGAGACCCAGTACTTC; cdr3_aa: CSLATQETQYF
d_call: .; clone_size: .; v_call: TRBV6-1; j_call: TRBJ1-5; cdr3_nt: TGTGCCAGCAGCGGGGACACCACTAGCAATCAGCCCCAGCATTTT; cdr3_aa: CASSGDTTSNQPQHF
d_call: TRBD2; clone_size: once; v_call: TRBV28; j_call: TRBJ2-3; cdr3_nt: TGTGCCAGCAGCCCAGCGGGAGCCTCCACAGATACGCAGTATTTT; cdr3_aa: CASSPAGASTDTQYF
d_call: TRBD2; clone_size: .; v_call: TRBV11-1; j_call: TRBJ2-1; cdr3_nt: TGTGCCAGCAGACCCGGACTAGCCGAAAGCTCCTACAATGAGCAGTTCTTC; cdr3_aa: CASRPGLAESSYNEQFF
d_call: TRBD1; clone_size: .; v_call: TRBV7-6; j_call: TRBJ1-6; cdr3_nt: TGTGCCAGCAGCTACAGGGGGTCTCTTAATTCACCCCTCCACTTT; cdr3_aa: CASSYRGSLNSPLHF
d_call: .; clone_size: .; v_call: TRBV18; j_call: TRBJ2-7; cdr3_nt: TGTGCCAGCTCACCAATACACCCGGGGGCCTACGAGCAGTACTTC; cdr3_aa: CASSPIHPGAYEQYF
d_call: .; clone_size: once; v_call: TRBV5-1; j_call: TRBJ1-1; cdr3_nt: TGCGCCAGCAGCTCTCACACCAGGAGGACTGAAGCTTTCTTT; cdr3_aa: CASSSHTRRTEAFF
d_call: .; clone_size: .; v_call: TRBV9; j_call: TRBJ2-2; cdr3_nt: TGTGCCAGCAGCGTAGGGAACACCGGGGAGCTGTTTTTT; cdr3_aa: CASSVGNTGELFF
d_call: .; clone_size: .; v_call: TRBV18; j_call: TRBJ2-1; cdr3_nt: TGTGCCAGCTCACCAGTTCTCCTAGCGATTTCCTCCTACAATGAGCAGTTCTTC; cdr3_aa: CASSPVLLAISSYNEQFF
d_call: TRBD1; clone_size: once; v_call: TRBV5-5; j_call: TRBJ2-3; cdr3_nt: TGTGCCAGCAGCTTGGGCTCAGGGACAGGGTTATATACGCAGTATTTT; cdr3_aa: CASSLGSGTGLYTQYF
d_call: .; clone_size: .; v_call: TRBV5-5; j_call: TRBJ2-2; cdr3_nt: TGTGCCAGCAGCTTGAGTAGCGGGGAGCTGTTTTTT; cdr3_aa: CASSLSSGELFF
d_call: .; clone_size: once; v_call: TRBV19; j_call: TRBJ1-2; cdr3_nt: TGTGCCAGTAGTATAGATCAGGATGCTAACTATGGCTACACCTTC; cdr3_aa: CASSIDQDANYGYTF
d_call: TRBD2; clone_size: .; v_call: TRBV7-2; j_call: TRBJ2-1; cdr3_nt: TGTGCCAGCAGCCACCCGGGACTAGCGGGGGGGAGGTCCTACAATGAGCAGTTCTTC; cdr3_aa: CASSHPGLAGGRSYNEQFF
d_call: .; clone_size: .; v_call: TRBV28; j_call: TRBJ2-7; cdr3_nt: TGTGCCAGCAGTTGGAGGCCCCCGATCTACGAGCAGTACTTC; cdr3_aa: CASSWRPPIYEQYF
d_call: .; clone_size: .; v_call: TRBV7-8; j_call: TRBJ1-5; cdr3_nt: TGTGCCAGCAGCCTCTCTAGCAATCAGCCCCAGCATTTT; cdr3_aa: CASSLSSNQPQHF
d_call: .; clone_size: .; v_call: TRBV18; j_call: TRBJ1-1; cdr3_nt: TGTGCCAGCTCACCATCAGGGTACACTGAAGCTTTCTTT; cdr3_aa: CASSPSGYTEAFF
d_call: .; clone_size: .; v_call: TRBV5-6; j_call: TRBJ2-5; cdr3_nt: TGTGCCAGCAGCCCGGACTGGGGAGAGACCCAGTACTTC; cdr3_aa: CASSPDWGETQYF
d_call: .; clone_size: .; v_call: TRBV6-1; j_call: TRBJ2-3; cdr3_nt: TGTGCCAGCAGTCGAACAGGGAGCACAGATACGCAGTATTTT; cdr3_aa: CASSRTGSTDTQYF
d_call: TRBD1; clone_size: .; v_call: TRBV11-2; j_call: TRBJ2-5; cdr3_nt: TGTGCCAGCAGCTTAGTGGGGACAGGGGAACAAGAGACCCAGTACTTC; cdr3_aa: CASSLVGTGEQETQYF